These T cell receptor beta chains were read from a single sample in a study of T cells after yellow fever vaccination. One entry per CDR3 protein results from TCRdb running MiXCR on the 5' RACE reads. The sample records approximately 90,000 distinct CDR3 sequences, more than 10% being singletons. The starting material was CD8+ T cells not binding an NS4B(214-222) dextramer, sorted from PBMCs, obtained roughly 20 days after the first yellow fever vaccination. These receptors were taken from a man younger than 35 who received the YFV17D yellow fever vaccine. Both conserved end residues are part of each CDR3. The D gene is left open where the match is weak. Clone sizes are given selectively: once, few, many, or a class where the clone is expanded.

-	-	TRBV27	TRBJ2-6	CASSLTGPRSGGANVLTF	TGTGCCAGCAGTTTGACAGGCCCTCGGTCGGGAGGGGCCAACGTCCTGACTTTC
TRBD2	-	TRBV7-9	TRBJ2-1	CASRVAGSGASAQFF	TGTGCCAGCAGGGTTGCGGGTAGCGGGGCCTCCGCGCAGTTCTTC
-	-	TRBV28	TRBJ1-1	CASSFPGSGAFF	TGTGCCAGCAGTTTCCCCGGGTCAGGAGCTTTCTTT
TRBD1	-	TRBV24-1	TRBJ2-5	CATSDPGQGETQYF	TGTGCCACCAGTGACCCGGGACAGGGGGAGACCCAGTACTTC
-	-	TRBV9	TRBJ2-2	CASSVAGVGELFF	TGTGCCAGCAGCGTAGCCGGGGTCGGGGAGCTGTTTTTT
-	few	TRBV27	TRBJ2-1	CASSLGTGTYYNEQFF	TGTGCCAGCAGTTTAGGCACAGGGACATATTACAATGAGCAGTTCTTC
TRBD2	-	TRBV6-5	TRBJ2-7	CASSYSRLAGAYEQYF	TGTGCCAGCAGTTACTCGAGACTAGCGGGGGCCTACGAGCAGTACTTC
-	-	TRBV19	TRBJ1-5	CASTGIRQPQHF	TGTGCCAGTACGGGGATTAGGCAGCCCCAGCATTTT
-	-	TRBV29-1	TRBJ1-1	CSVDLTRQKVTTEAFF	TGCAGCGTTGACCTCACTCGACAGAAGGTGACCACTGAAGCTTTCTTT
-	few	TRBV18	TRBJ2-1	CASSPGGSYRLNTYNEQFF	TGTGCCAGCTCACCAGGTGGGTCCTACCGGCTAAATACCTACAATGAGCAGTTCTTC
-	few	TRBV3-1	TRBJ1-2	CASSHAIRGANYGYTF	TGTGCCAGCAGCCATGCTATCCGGGGGGCTAACTATGGCTACACCTTC
TRBD2	few	TRBV10-3	TRBJ2-5	CAISGMGGQETQYF	TGTGCCATCAGTGGAATGGGGGGGCAAGAGACCCAGTACTTC
-	-	TRBV27	TRBJ2-1	CASSLFGTLPHEQFF	TGTGCCAGCAGTTTATTCGGGACTCTACCACATGAGCAGTTCTTC
TRBD1	few	TRBV6-1	TRBJ2-2	CASSLTGEYTGELFF	TGTGCCAGCAGTCTAACAGGGGAGTACACCGGGGAGCTGTTTTTT
TRBD1	-	TRBV4-1	TRBJ1-2	CASSQSPGGANGYTF	TGCGCCAGCAGCCAGTCCCCAGGGGGCGCGAATGGCTACACCTTC
-	many	TRBV11-2	TRBJ2-7	CASSLGMDEQYF	TGTGCCAGCAGCTTAGGAATGGACGAGCAGTACTTC
TRBD2	few	TRBV6-1	TRBJ2-7	CASSELAGAPSYEQYF	TGTGCCAGCAGTGAGCTAGCGGGGGCCCCCTCCTACGAGCAGTACTTC
TRBD1	-	TRBV12-3/TRBV12-4	TRBJ2-4	CATGQGVGIQYF	TGTGCCACTGGACAGGGTGTAGGCATTCAGTACTTC
-	few	TRBV4-1	TRBJ2-3	CASSQGAGSQDTQYF	TGCGCCAGCAGCCAAGGGGCAGGGTCGCAAGATACGCAGTATTTT
-	few	TRBV14	TRBJ2-7	CASSQGGSGRYF	TGTGCCAGCAGCCAAGGCGGTAGCGGAAGGTACTTC
-	-	TRBV5-1	TRBJ2-1	CASSRGRPDYNEQFF	TGCGCCAGCAGCCGGGGACGGCCTGACTACAATGAGCAGTTCTTC
-	many	TRBV6-1	TRBJ2-7	CASSERGGRGYEQYF	TGTGCCAGCAGTGAAAGGGGGGGCCGGGGATACGAGCAGTACTTC
-	-	TRBV7-9	TRBJ1-1	CASSPPGGFRTEAFF	TGTGCCAGCAGCCCGCCCGGGGGGTTTCGTACTGAAGCTTTCTTT
-	few	TRBV6-5	TRBJ2-6	CASSWTVPLSGANVLTF	TGTGCCAGCAGTTGGACAGTACCTCTCTCTGGGGCCAACGTCCTGACTTTC
-	many	TRBV4-1	TRBJ1-2	CASSQVIPGDGGYTF	TGCGCCAGCAGCCAAGTCATTCCGGGGGACGGTGGCTACACCTTC
TRBD1	-	TRBV4-1	TRBJ1-5	CASSLGQGGQPQHF	TGCGCCAGCAGCCTCGGACAGGGAGGTCAGCCCCAGCATTTT
TRBD1	few	TRBV12-3/TRBV12-4	TRBJ1-1	CASSRPGTGMNTEAFF	TGTGCCAGCAGCCGTCCCGGGACAGGGATGAACACTGAAGCTTTCTTT
-	-	TRBV9	TRBJ2-2	CASSGYTGELFF	TGTGCCAGCAGCGGCTACACCGGGGAGCTGTTTTTT
-	few	TRBV12-3/TRBV12-4	TRBJ1-5	CASSDMAQPQHF	TGTGCCAGCAGCGACATGGCGCAGCCCCAGCATTTT
-	-	TRBV4-3	TRBJ2-3	CASSQRESPSSAAPWDTQYF	TGCGCCAGCAGCCAGAGGGAATCCCCCTCATCGGCGGCACCGTGGGATACGCAGTATTTT
TRBD1	-	TRBV27	TRBJ2-3	CASRQGGNTDTQYF	TGTGCCAGCCGACAGGGGGGAAACACAGATACGCAGTATTTT
-	-	TRBV7-9	TRBJ2-5	CASRNPGPKQTQYF	TGTGCCAGCAGAAACCCCGGTCCTAAGCAGACCCAGTACTTC
-	-	TRBV4-2	TRBJ2-2	CASSQSEFTGELFF	TGTGCCAGCAGCCAGTCTGAGTTCACCGGGGAGCTGTTTTTT
-	-	TRBV20-1	TRBJ2-3	CSARGGKVVAVTQYF	TGCAGTGCTAGGGGCGGGAAAGTTGTCGCGGTTACGCAGTATTTT
TRBD2	few	TRBV7-2	TRBJ2-1	CASSSASGEPYNEQFF	TGTGCCAGCAGCTCCGCTAGCGGGGAGCCATACAATGAGCAGTTCTTC
-	few	TRBV29-1	TRBJ1-1	CSVRFGGTEAFF	TGCAGCGTGAGGTTTGGGGGTACTGAAGCTTTCTTT
-	many	TRBV4-1	TRBJ1-1	CASSLPQGRANTEAFF	TGCGCCAGCAGCCTCCCCCAGGGCAGGGCGAACACTGAAGCTTTCTTT
TRBD2	few	TRBV6-5	TRBJ2-3	CASSYGTSGGFTDTQYF	TGTGCCAGCAGTTACGGGACTAGCGGGGGATTCACAGATACGCAGTATTTT
TRBD2	few	TRBV6-1	TRBJ2-7	CASSLPSGGDYEQYF	TGTGCCAGCTCCCTCCCGAGCGGGGGGGACTACGAGCAGTACTTC
-	many	TRBV12-3/TRBV12-4	TRBJ1-5	CASSLGQSPDQPQHF	TGTGCCAGCAGTTTAGGGCAGTCCCCCGATCAGCCCCAGCATTTT
TRBD2	-	TRBV19	TRBJ2-5	CASSPEVPSGGQETQYF	TGTGCCAGTAGCCCAGAGGTCCCTAGCGGGGGGCAAGAGACCCAGTACTTC
-	few	TRBV27	TRBJ2-7	CASSSLGAQSYEQYF	TGTGCCAGCAGTTCCCTAGGGGCGCAATCCTACGAGCAGTACTTC
TRBD2	many	TRBV4-2	TRBJ2-3	CASSQDGTSGADTQYF	TGTGCCAGCAGCCAAGATGGGACTAGCGGGGCAGATACGCAGTATTTT
-	-	TRBV13	TRBJ2-1	CASVEGAYNEQFF	TGTGCCAGCGTCGAGGGGGCCTACAATGAGCAGTTCTTC
-	few	TRBV5-1	TRBJ2-7	CASSLNIMAPEQYF	TGCGCCAGCAGCCTGAACATCATGGCCCCCGAGCAGTACTTC
-	-	TRBV9	TRBJ2-1	CASSPSGFHSNEQFF	TGTGCCAGCAGCCCCTCCGGGTTCCACAGCAATGAGCAGTTCTTC
-	many	TRBV5-1	TRBJ2-4	CASSLRGDGAAKNIQYF	TGCGCCAGCAGCTTGCGGGGTGACGGTGCGGCCAAAAACATTCAGTACTTC
TRBD1	few	TRBV4-1	TRBJ1-2	CASSPSNIDRASGYTF	TGCGCCAGCAGCCCCAGTAACATAGACAGGGCCTCTGGCTACACCTTC
-	many	TRBV6-2/TRBV6-3	TRBJ2-3	CASSYSDTQYF	TGTGCCAGCAGTTACAGTGATACGCAGTATTTT
-	-	TRBV7-9	TRBJ1-1	CASGQGNTEAFF	TGTGCCAGCGGGCAGGGGAACACTGAAGCTTTCTTT